This is a list of T cell receptor beta chains from one sample in a study of cytomegalovirus exposure and HLA in healthy donors. The repertoire was sequenced with immunoSEQ multiplex PCR; TCRdb's copy has only in-frame clones and lacks some. The sample contains 200,000 to 250,000 clones, roughly 80% of which appear only once. Material: PBMCs. The receptors here all came from a girl aged 5 to 17 in good health and CMV-seronegative. Both conserved end residues are part of each CDR3. The D gene is left open where the match is weak. Rows may omit the clone size; those that give it use once, few, many or a size class.

CDR3aa,CDR3nt,v_gene,j_gene,abundance,d_gene
CASRRGTVNTEAFF,TGTGCCAGTCGAAGGGGGACGGTGAACACTGAAGCTTTCTTT,TRBV28,TRBJ1-1,once,NA
CASSPNPTVKETQYF,TGTGCCAGCAGCCCCAACCCGACAGTAAAAGAGACCCAGTACTTC,TRBV4-2,TRBJ2-5,NA,NA
CATSRGGQGYYNEQFF,TGTGCCACCAGCAGAGGGGGACAGGGGTACTACAATGAGCAGTTCTTC,TRBV15,TRBJ2-1,NA,TRBD1
CASTNGGQGDTEAFF,TGTGCCAGCACCAATGGGGGACAGGGAGACACTGAAGCTTTCTTT,TRBV28,TRBJ1-1,NA,TRBD1
CSSSSDRNYEQYF,TGTTCCAGCAGCTCGGACAGAAACTACGAGCAGTACTTC,TRBV7-9,TRBJ2-7,NA,NA
CASRTSRGEKLFF,TGTGCCAGTAGAACAAGCAGGGGTGAAAAACTGTTTTTT,TRBV19,TRBJ1-4,NA,NA
CASSPPQGTDTQYF,TGTGCCAGCTCACCACCGCAGGGCACAGATACGCAGTATTTT,TRBV18,TRBJ2-3,NA,NA
CAWRGEQGRANYGYTF,TGTGCCTGGAGAGGGGAACAGGGTAGAGCTAACTATGGCTACACCTTC,TRBV30,TRBJ1-2,NA,NA
CASSRTSSQETQYF,TGTGCCAGCAGCCGAACTAGTTCCCAAGAGACCCAGTACTTC,TRBV7-9,TRBJ2-5,NA,NA
CASSPGLAGGPGNIQYF,TGTGCCAGCAGCCCGGGACTAGCGGGGGGGCCCGGAAACATTCAGTACTTC,TRBV7-2,TRBJ2-4,NA,TRBD2
CAWRRTTSGGETQYF,TGTGCCTGGCGCCGCACGACTAGCGGGGGGGAGACCCAGTACTTC,TRBV30,TRBJ2-5,once,TRBD2
CAWRKNRGPGEAFF,TGTGCCTGGAGGAAAAACAGGGGGCCAGGTGAAGCTTTCTTT,TRBV30,TRBJ1-1,NA,TRBD1
CSVSDSTGGVYGYTF,TGCAGCGTTTCCGACTCGACAGGGGGAGTTTATGGCTACACCTTC,TRBV29-1,TRBJ1-2,once,TRBD1
CAWRRTGVEKLFF,TGTGCCTGGAGGCGGACAGGGGTTGAAAAACTGTTTTTT,TRBV30,TRBJ1-4,few,TRBD1
CASSSSPRREAYNEQFF,TGTGCCAGCAGCTCCTCTCCCCGGCGGGAGGCCTACAATGAGCAGTTCTTC,TRBV5-4,TRBJ2-1,NA,TRBD2
CASSYSINQPQHF,TGTGCCAGCAGTTACAGCATAAATCAGCCCCAGCATTTT,TRBV6-5,TRBJ1-5,NA,NA
CASASGQGRGYGYTF,TGTGCCAGTGCTTCCGGACAGGGAAGGGGGTATGGCTACACCTTC,TRBV2,TRBJ1-2,once,TRBD1
CASSVGTTTSYEQYF,TGTGCCAGCAGCGTTGGGACAACCACTTCCTACGAGCAGTACTTC,TRBV9,TRBJ2-7,NA,NA
CASSSTSAGTDTQYF,TGTGCCAGCAGCTCGACTAGCGCTGGCACAGATACGCAGTATTTT,TRBV4-2,TRBJ2-3,NA,TRBD2
CASTTGNLSYEQYF,TGTGCCAGCACAACAGGCAACCTCTCCTACGAGCAGTACTTC,TRBV7-3,TRBJ2-7,few,NA
CASGRGGGGYGYTF,TGTGCCAGCGGGCGGGGGGGAGGCGGCTATGGCTACACCTTC,TRBV19,TRBJ1-2,NA,NA
CASSPQGAEAFF,TGTGCCAGCTCACCGCAGGGGGCTGAAGCTTTCTTT,TRBV18,TRBJ1-1,few,TRBD1
CSVVPGSEAFF,TGCAGCGTTGTTCCCGGGTCTGAAGCTTTCTTT,TRBV29-1,TRBJ1-1,once,NA
CASSRNPTGPSPTNEKLFF,TGCGCCAGCAGCCGTAACCCGACAGGGCCCAGTCCAACTAATGAAAAACTGTTTTTT,TRBV4-3,TRBJ1-4,NA,TRBD1
CASTRDRATYGYTF,TGTGCCAGCACCCGGGACAGGGCGACCTATGGCTACACCTTC,TRBV5-6,TRBJ1-2,NA,TRBD1
CASRTYNEQFF,TGTGCCAGCAGGACTTACAATGAGCAGTTCTTC,TRBV6-1,TRBJ2-1,NA,NA
CASSNRGPSTDTQYF,TGTGCCAGCAGCAACAGGGGACCTAGCACAGATACGCAGTATTTT,TRBV6-6,TRBJ2-3,NA,TRBD1
CASSPRQGNTDTQYF,TGTGCCAGCTCACCACGGCAGGGCAACACAGATACGCAGTATTTT,TRBV18,TRBJ2-3,once,NA
CSVGRQASGELFF,TGCAGCGTTGGGAGGCAGGCGTCCGGGGAGCTGTTTTTT,TRBV29-1,TRBJ2-2,NA,NA
CASSLRGRDQPQHF,TGTGCCAGCAGCTTAAGAGGGCGAGATCAGCCCCAGCATTTT,TRBV5-6,TRBJ1-5,NA,NA
CASSQGFMFAGEQYF,TGCGCCAGCAGCCAAGGCTTCATGTTCGCAGGGGAGCAGTACTTC,TRBV4-3,TRBJ2-7,NA,NA
CASSLAGLAGNSYNEQFF,TGTGCCAGCAGCTTAGCGGGTCTAGCGGGGAACTCCTACAATGAGCAGTTCTTC,TRBV7-2,TRBJ2-1,NA,TRBD2
CASSGISGDTDTQYF,TGCGCCAGCAGCGGAATTAGCGGTGACACAGATACGCAGTATTTT,TRBV5-1,TRBJ2-3,NA,NA
CASSVSPNDYTGELFF,TGTGCCAGCAGCGTCTCCCCGAATGACTACACCGGGGAGCTGTTTTTT,TRBV9,TRBJ2-2,NA,NA
CASPPIWTDRYQPQHF,TGTGCCAGCCCCCCGATCTGGACGGACAGGTATCAGCCCCAGCATTTT,TRBV28,TRBJ1-5,NA,TRBD1
CASSDSKTRDFAYEQYF,TGTGCCAGCAGCGATTCTAAAACCCGGGACTTTGCCTACGAGCAGTACTTC,TRBV9,TRBJ2-7,NA,NA
CASSFPGKVTGELFF,TGTGCCAGCAGTTTCCCCGGGAAAGTCACCGGGGAGCTGTTTTTT,TRBV28,TRBJ2-2,NA,NA
CASSIICEQYF,TGTGCCAGTAGTATTATCTGTGAGCAGTACTTC,TRBV19,TRBJ2-7,NA,NA
CATSRDFRELFF,TGTGCCACCAGCAGAGATTTTAGGGAGCTGTTTTTT,TRBV15,TRBJ2-2,NA,NA
CASSFTSGPTYSDEQFF,TGTGCCAGCAGTTTCACTAGCGGACCAACCTATTCGGATGAGCAGTTCTTC,TRBV28,TRBJ2-1,NA,TRBD2
CASSFRQPNEKLFF,TGTGCCAGCAGTTTCCGACAGCCTAATGAAAAACTGTTTTTT,TRBV28,TRBJ1-4,few,NA
CASTGNEQYF,TGTGCCAGTACAGGGAACGAGCAGTACTTC,TRBV19,TRBJ2-7,NA,NA
CATSRLADIYEQYF,TGTGCCACCAGCAGACTTGCGGACATCTACGAGCAGTACTTC,TRBV15,TRBJ2-7,NA,NA
CASSFSGATGELFF,TGTGCCAGCAGTTTTAGCGGAGCAACCGGGGAGCTGTTTTTT,TRBV28,TRBJ2-2,NA,NA
CASSSGGREHPLGQYF,TGTGCCAGCAGCAGCGGGGGCAGGGAACACCCCTTGGGGCAGTATTTT,TRBV5-4,TRBJ2-3,NA,TRBD2
CAISQGTDTQYF,TGTGCCATCTCACAGGGCACAGATACGCAGTATTTT,TRBV10-3,TRBJ2-3,few,NA
CASFPLAGGFTGELFF,TGTGCCAGTTTCCCGCTAGCGGGGGGCTTCACCGGGGAGCTGTTTTTT,TRBV19,TRBJ2-2,NA,TRBD2
CASSQAFREGHGTDTQYF,TGCGCCAGCAGCCAGGCGTTCCGGGAGGGCCATGGGACAGATACGCAGTATTTT,TRBV4-1,TRBJ2-3,NA,TRBD2
CASTLVAGRLETEAFF,TGTGCCAGCACCCTGGTGGCAGGGAGGTTAGAAACTGAAGCTTTCTTT,TRBV28,TRBJ1-1,NA,NA
CASSLETSGKPFF,TGTGCCAGCAGCTTAGAGACTAGCGGAAAACCGTTCTTC,TRBV7-8,TRBJ2-1,NA,TRBD2
CASSDRALDQTQYF,TGTGCCAGCAGTGACAGGGCTCTTGATCAGACCCAGTACTTC,TRBV28,TRBJ2-5,NA,TRBD1
CASSEYNGRGSPNEQFF,TGTGCCAGCAGTGAATATAACGGCAGGGGAAGTCCCAATGAGCAGTTCTTC,TRBV25-1,TRBJ2-1,NA,NA
CASSQDTLRLNTEAFF,TGCGCCAGCAGCCAAGATACACTAAGGTTGAACACTGAAGCTTTCTTT,TRBV4-1,TRBJ1-1,NA,NA
CASSVRDWNTEAFF,TGTGCCAGCAGCGTCCGGGACTGGAACACTGAAGCTTTCTTT,TRBV7-8,TRBJ1-1,NA,NA
CAWSSGVPNTEAFF,TGTGCCTGGAGTTCAGGGGTACCGAACACTGAAGCTTTCTTT,TRBV30,TRBJ1-1,NA,NA
CASSVVDYEQYF,TGTGCCAGCAGTGTCGTAGACTACGAGCAGTACTTC,TRBV2,TRBJ2-7,NA,NA
CASSPGQVTDTQYF,TGCGCCAGCAGCCCGGGACAGGTCACAGATACGCAGTATTTT,TRBV5-1,TRBJ2-3,NA,TRBD1
CASRRDSINYGYTF,TGTGCCAGCAGAAGGGACAGCATTAACTATGGCTACACCTTC,TRBV2,TRBJ1-2,NA,TRBD1
CASSMTGKGNTGELFF,TGTGCCAGTAGTATGACAGGGAAGGGGAACACCGGGGAGCTGTTTTTT,TRBV19,TRBJ2-2,NA,TRBD1
CAWSYGVGDSPLHF,TGTGCCTGGAGTTACGGGGTCGGGGATTCACCCCTCCACTTT,TRBV30,TRBJ1-6,NA,NA